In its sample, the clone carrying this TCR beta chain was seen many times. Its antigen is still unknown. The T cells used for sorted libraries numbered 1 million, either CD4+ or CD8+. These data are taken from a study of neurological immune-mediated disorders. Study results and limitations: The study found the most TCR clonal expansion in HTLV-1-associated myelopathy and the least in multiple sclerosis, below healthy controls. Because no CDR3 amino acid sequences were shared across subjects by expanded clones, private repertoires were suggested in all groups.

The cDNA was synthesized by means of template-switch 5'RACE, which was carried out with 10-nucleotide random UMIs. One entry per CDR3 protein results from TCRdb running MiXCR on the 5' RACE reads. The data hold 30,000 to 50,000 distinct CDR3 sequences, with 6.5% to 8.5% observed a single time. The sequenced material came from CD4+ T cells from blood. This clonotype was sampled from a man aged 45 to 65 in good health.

CDR3 sequence: CSAGTDYNQPQHF. CDR3 bases: TGCAGCGCCGGGACAGACTACAATCAGCCCCAGCATTTT. This rearrangement joins TRBV29-1 to TRBJ1-5, with TRBD1 matching over 7 bases. Unmatched junction bases numbered 6, after V lost 7 bases and J lost 3 bases. Germline lookup yields CDR1 SQVTM and CDR2 ANQGSEA. The CDR3 is 13 amino acids.